This T cell receptor beta chain was profiled in a study of technical replicates of blood from a handful of donors. Assay: immunoSEQ multiplex PCR; the TCRdb copy retains only in-frame clones and omits some. The sample yields 65,000 to 90,000 clones, roughly 94% seen once. The clonotype comes from a human donor in good health. Sequences were obtained from T cells isolated from PBMCs.

Written as DNA, the CDR3 is TGTGCCAGCAGGGGGCAGAACACTGAAGCTTTCTTT. Protein: CASRGQNTEAFF. The genes are TRBV6-1 and TRBJ1-1; possible D gene TRBD1, 5 bases. The CDR3 runs to 12 residues. Germline CDR1 is MNHNS and CDR2 is SASEGT. Trimming left V 6 bases short and J 1 base short, with 6 bases between.